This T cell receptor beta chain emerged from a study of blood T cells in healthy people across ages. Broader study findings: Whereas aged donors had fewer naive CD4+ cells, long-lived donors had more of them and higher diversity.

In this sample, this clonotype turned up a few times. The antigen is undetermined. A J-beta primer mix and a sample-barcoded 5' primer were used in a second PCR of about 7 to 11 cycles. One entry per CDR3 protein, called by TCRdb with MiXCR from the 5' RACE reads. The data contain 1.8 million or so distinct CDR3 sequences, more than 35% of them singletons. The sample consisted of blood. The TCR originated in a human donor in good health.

CDR3 in amino acids: CASSLQGQVIHEQYF. The CDR3 DNA follows: TGTGCCAGCAGCCTTCAAGGGCAGGTCATCCACGAGCAGTACTTC. The chain employs TRBV7-8 and TRBJ2-7, with no clear D. V was shortened by 5 bases and J by 5 bases, with 19 bases between the two germline ends. CDR1 and CDR2 (germline): SGHVS, FQNEAQ. The CDR3 runs 15 residues. The full variable domain, completed using reference TRBV7-8 and TRBJ2-7, is GAGVSQSPRYKVAKRGQDVALRCDPISGHVSLFWYQQALGQGPEFLTYFQNEAQLDKSGLPSDRFFAERPEGSVSTLKIQRTQQEDSAVYLCASSLQGQVIHEQYFGPGTRLTVT.